Shown below are 20 T cell receptor beta chains from a single sample sequenced in a study of blood T cells in healthy people across ages. The authors ran a second PCR of roughly 6 to 12 cycles using a sample-barcoded 5' primer and a J-beta primer mix. Each CDR3 protein gets one entry after TCRdb re-called the 5' RACE reads with MiXCR. The table has some 1.1 million distinct CDR3 sequences, under 40% seen once. Sequencing input: blood. The receptors stem from a man aged 18 to 30 in good health.

J is TRBJ2-3 and V is TRBV7-9, with D perhaps TRBD2 (7 bases). V lost 7 bases and J 6 bases, leaving 11 bases between the germline ends. This CDR3 has 12 residues. The germline V gene has CDR1 SEHNR and CDR2 FQNEAQ (reference sequence). CDR3 amino acids: CASKGGPDTQYF. The CDR3, as DNA: TGTGCCAGCAAGGGGGGGCCGGATACGCAGTATTTT.

The chain uses TRBV5-1 and TRBJ2-3, with D tentatively TRBD1 or TRBD2 (6 bases each). Trimming took 4 bases from V and 0 from J, leaving 12 bases between them. CDR1 and CDR2 (germline): SGHRS, YFSETQ. The CDR3 runs 15 residues. The CDR3 protein is CASSTGGPSTDTQYF. CDR3 DNA sequence: TGCGCCAGCAGCACCGGGGGCCCGAGCACAGATACGCAGTATTTT.

This chain joins TRBV7-9 and TRBJ2-1; D may be TRBD1 or TRBD2 (5 bases each). V was shortened by 2 bases and J by 2 bases, with 13 bases between the two germline ends. CDR1 is SEHNR and CDR2 is FQNEAQ in the germline V gene (reference sequence). There are 16 residues in the CDR3. CDR3 DNA sequence: TGTGCCAGCAGCTTATATGTGGGGGATGCCTACAATGAGCAGTTCTTC. It is translated as CASSLYVGDAYNEQFF.

The rearrangement joins TRBV4-3 to TRBJ1-1; D gene unclear. The CDR3 consists of 16 residues. Germline lookup yields CDR1 LGHNA and CDR2 YSLEER. V lost 4 bases, J lost 3 bases, and 18 bases lay in between. CDR3: CASSPQGANLHTEAFF. The CDR3 DNA reads as TGCGCCAGCAGCCCGCAAGGAGCGAATTTGCACACTGAAGCTTTCTTT.

The rearrangement uses TRBV20-1 and TRBJ2-7; D may be TRBD2 (6 bases). Trimming removed 4 bases from V and 0 bases from J, with 19 bases in between. Germline loops: CDR1 DFQATT, CDR2 SNEGSKA (reference sequence). CDR3 length: 16 amino acids. In DNA, the CDR3 is TGCAGTGCTACCTCTTCACACACTAGCTTCTCCTACGAGCAGTACTTC. Translated, it gives CSATSSHTSFSYEQYF.

The chain employs TRBV4-1 and TRBJ1-1; 7 bases are a match to TRBD1. The V and J ends lost 3 bases and 4 bases, in that order; junction bases with no gene match: 8. Germline V gene sequence: CDR1 MGHRA, CDR2 YSYEKL. The CDR3 is 15 amino acids. For the CDR3, the DNA is TGCGCCAGCAGCCAGGTAGACAGGGATGCCACTGAAGCTTTCTTT. Encoded protein: CASSQVDRDATEAFF.

This clonotype was counted a single time. The chain employs TRBV10-3 and TRBJ1-2; D possibly corresponds to TRBD1 (6 bases). The germline V gene has CDR1 ENHRY and CDR2 SYGVKD. The V end was cut by 7 bases, the J end by 4 bases, with 10 bases between. The CDR3 contains 12 residues. This CDR3 is CAITQGGYGYTF. Here the CDR3 DNA reads TGTGCCATCACACAGGGTGGCTATGGCTACACCTTC.

This chain joins TRBV28 and TRBJ1-1, with 7 bases lining up with TRBD1. This CDR3 is 13 amino acids long. CDR1 is MDHEN and CDR2 is SYDVKM in the germline V gene. V lost 3 bases and J lost 5; bases outside the gene matches: 3. CDR3 residues: CASSLFRGTEAFF. CDR3 coding DNA: TGTGCCAGCAGTTTGTTCAGGGGGACTGAAGCTTTCTTT.

This clonotype has just a few counts. The chain recombines TRBV11-2 with TRBJ1-2; D is uncertain. V was shortened by 5 bases and J by 4 bases, with 11 bases between the two germline ends. The CDR3 is 13 residues long. Germline-derived CDR1 and CDR2 are SGHAT and FQNNGV. The chain's CDR3 is CASSDSRLYGYTF. CDR3 nucleotides: TGTGCCAGCAGCGACTCGAGGCTCTATGGCTACACCTTC.

The chain recombines TRBV21-1 with TRBJ1-6; no check of the table's D call, TRBD1, against the DNA was made. TRBV21-1 is a documented pseudogene. The CDR3 sequence is 15 residues long. CDR3 amino acids: CASTLKQGGAIPLHF. CDR3 bases: TGTGCCAGCACCTTAAAACAAGGGGGGGCCATACCCCTCCACTTT.

This chain uses TRBV4-1 with TRBJ2-6; D may be TRBD2 (6 bases). Germline V CDR1 and CDR2: MGHRA, YSYEKL. V shed 2 bases and J shed 4 bases, with 33 bases lying between them. The CDR3 runs 23 residues. This CDR3 is CASSQRRPDPSTSFLVGANVLTF. In nucleotides, the CDR3 is TGCGCCAGCAGCCAACGTAGACCTGACCCGAGTACTAGCTTCTTAGTCGGGGCCAACGTCCTGACTTTC.

This clonotype was seen once. The chain employs TRBV5-1 and TRBJ1-2, with D unclear. The V end was cut by 0 bases, the J end by 6 bases, with 12 bases between. From germline, CDR1 is SGHRS and CDR2 YFSETQ. The CDR3 spans 14 residues. The DNA of the CDR3 is TGCGCCAGCAGCTTGGGGCGGTCGAGGGATGGCTACACCTTC. It specifies CASSLGRSRDGYTF. Full variable domain (missing parts from reference TRBV5-1 and TRBJ1-2): KAGVTQTPRYLIKTRGQQVTLSCSPISGHRSVSWYQQTPGQGLQFLFEYFSETQRNKGNFPGRFSGRQFSNSRSEMNVSTLELGDSALYLCASSLGRSRDGYTFGSGTRLTVV.

This clonotype was picked up a small number of times. Written as DNA, the CDR3 is TGTGCCAGCAGCCCCCCAAGGGGGAATGAGCAGTTCTTC. Protein: CASSPPRGNEQFF. V and J are TRBV5-6 and TRBJ2-1, with D maybe TRBD1 (6 bases). The V end lost 4 bases, the J end lost 7 bases, and 12 bases lay between the germline ends. Per germline, CDR1 SGHDT and CDR2 YYEEEE. The CDR3 is 13 amino acids.

The CDR3 nucleotides read TGTGCCAGCAGCCCCATCCTCCTACAGGGGCCGAACACTGAAGCTTTCTTT. This sequence encodes CASSPILLQGPNTEAFF. The chain links TRBV27 to TRBJ1-1; TRBD1 matches 7 bases. V lost 6 bases, J lost 1 base, and 14 bases stayed unmatched. Per germline, CDR1 MNHEY and CDR2 SMNVEV (reference sequence). CDR3 length equals 17 residues.

This clonotype has more than one count but fewer than ten. The chain employs TRBV7-8 and TRBJ1-1; possible D gene TRBD1, 6 bases. The CDR3 has 15 amino acids. Germline CDR1 and CDR2: SGHVS and FQNEAQ. V was pared by 5 bases and J by 4 bases, with 17 bases between. As DNA, the CDR3 is TGTGCCAGCAGCGCCCGGAGGCAGGGGACCACTGAAGCTTTCTTT. It codes for CASSARRQGTTEAFF.

Details on this clonotype: A much larger clonotype is one base distant, so this may be a read error. The chain recombines TRBV5-1 with TRBJ2-1; D unresolved. The CDR3 loop spans 15 amino acids. Germline assignment: CDR1 SGHRS and CDR2 YFSETQ. The CDR3 DNA sequence: TGCACCAGCAGCTTGGGAACAGAAACTTACAATGAGCAGTTCTTC. Encoded protein: CTSSLGTETYNEQFF.

This clonotype was seen only a few times. The chain employs TRBV5-6 and TRBJ1-5; D may be TRBD1 (5 bases). The ends were cut back, 0 bases at V and 1 base at J, with 8 bases in the middle. The length of the CDR3 is 15 residues. CDR1 and CDR2 (germline): SGHDT, YYEEEE. The CDR3 DNA reads TGTGCCAGCAGCTTGGGGGGCCAGAGCAATCAGCCCCAGCATTTT. Protein product: CASSLGGQSNQPQHF.

This clonotype appeared a single time. V usage is TRBV12-3 or TRBV12-4 and J usage is TRBJ2-2, with 7 bases identical to TRBD2. CDR3 length: 16 residues. V shed 1 base, J shed 4 bases, and the junction held 6 bases outside the gene matches. In nucleotides, the CDR3 is TGTGCCAGCAGTTTAGGTCTAGCGGAACTCACCGGGGAGCTGTTTTTT. This encodes CASSLGLAELTGELFF.

V usage is TRBV4-3 and J usage is TRBJ1-2; the match to TRBD1 covers 9 bases. V lost 0 bases to trimming and J lost 4 bases; unmatched junction nucleotides: 3. Per germline, CDR1 LGHNA and CDR2 YSLEER. The CDR3 has 15 residues. In DNA form, the CDR3 reads TGCGCCAGCAGCCAAGATGACAGGGGGGGCTATGGCTACACCTTC. Translation gives CASSQDDRGGYGYTF.

A single count supports this clonotype. The V and J genes are TRBV7-2 and TRBJ1-5; 11 bases line up with TRBD1. Trimming cost V 5 bases and J 3 bases; bases outside gene matches: 6. CDR3 length: 16 amino acids. Germline CDR1 SGHTA, CDR2 FQGNSA. The CDR3: CASSLRTGGINQPQHF. In DNA, the CDR3 is TGTGCCAGCAGCCTTCGGACAGGGGGCATCAATCAGCCCCAGCATTTT.